This T cell receptor beta chain emerged from a study of cytomegalovirus exposure and HLA in healthy donors (dated by TCRdb to the late 2010s). For context, the study as a whole: In an earlier analysis of under 600 of the donors, less than 350 Gb of sequence data and 117 million unique TCR beta sequences from 180 million or so T cells were reported. Class I and class II HLA loci were covered by the typing at four-digit resolution. Every repertoire in the discovery cohort had been generated on one and the same sequencing platform. The T cell repertoires of around 730 subjects were profiled by immunosequencing and related to cytomegalovirus serostatus. An early release covering roughly 600 HLA-typed donors comprised about 290 gigabases of sequencing data and 85 million to 100 million unique TCR sequences. In addition to the first cohort of 650 to 800 subjects, a separate validation cohort of over 90 different subjects was used. A later genetic analysis used genome-wide SNP genotypes for about three fifths of the 666 donors, treating that subset as a discovery cohort. The later analysis used no new phenotypic data to find candidate immune exposures, relying instead on TCR beta sequences and their occurrence across donors. Four or five DR-DQ haplotypes were treated as single units for association and clustering because of strong linkage in the cohort. Across some 400 genotyped donors of the cohort, an average of 235,054 unique TCR beta nucleotide sequences per donor were sequenced, and 15% to 20% of those sequences were non-productive. The study aimed to test whether cataloging public T cell receptors could reveal signatures of past pathogen exposure. Typing coverage differed by locus: A, B, C, DRB1 and DQB1 were typed in about 629-640 donors, DQA1 in 500 to 550, DPA1 in 600 to 610, and DPB1 in 400 to 480. To predict cytomegalovirus infection status, the study brought together high-throughput TCR immunosequencing, statistical association of individual TCRs with disease status, and machine learning. Donor age, sex, ethnicity and CMV serostatus were collected together with the repertoire data. Of the 398 genotyped donors, around 81% fell in the genetic ancestry cluster associated with self-reported Caucasian donors. A later analysis re-examined previously published TCR beta repertoires from just over 650 donors and added high-resolution HLA genotyping to investigate patterns of TCR occurrence. To decide whether each TCR beta V gene segment behaved as functional or pseudogenic, an earlier analysis of some 570 of the donors relied on high-throughput TCR beta sequencing.

CDR1 and CDR2 were assigned from the germline V gene as SGHAT and FQNNGV. V loses 0 bases, J loses 0 bases, and the germline ends lie 12 bases apart. The CDR3 goes from the cysteine to the phenylalanine over 16 residues. Kept here is only the CDR3 DNA, which spans 48 bases and is read in frame from base 1. Concerning this clone: The antigen this receptor binds is unknown.

The cohort comprised hundreds of healthy bone marrow donors. All cohort members were sampled while nominally healthy, although unrecorded immune exposures were likely present. The donor was CMV seronegative and was included in the group of over 300 seronegative cohort members. Each donor provided a peripheral blood sample, and peripheral blood mononuclear cells were used for TCR beta sequencing. Genomic DNA was extracted from the blood cell samples with the Qiagen DNeasy Blood Extraction Kit. Results and caveats for the whole study, not just this receptor: Assigning TCR associations to individual alleles was difficult when HLA alleles, especially DR and DQ, strongly co-occurred. In an earlier analysis of about 550 of the donors, most TCR beta V segments were observed in productive rearrangements about 87% or about 30% of the time, broadly matching IMGT annotations. The classifier was reported to diagnose cytomegalovirus status with high specificity and sensitivity in both the original and validation cohorts. Most CMV-associated TCR beta chains appeared to be HLA-restricted in a later analysis, and the HLA associations seemed to be driven largely by CMV exposure. HLA typing was unavailable for some donors at each locus, so association tests used only the typed subset. In a later analysis, the rate of TCR association differed among HLA loci, with DRB1 alleles having the most associated TCRs and HLA-C alleles having the fewest. Correlated functional status among segregating V segments might be attributable to linkage disequilibrium, but an unknown experimental factor could not be ruled out. The authors suggested that the approach could potentially be generalized to other disease states and immunological phenotypes. In a later analysis, around 17,000 TCR beta sequences were associated with specific HLA alleles at a false discovery rate of 0.05. A total of fewer than 200 TCR beta chains were listed by the study as associated with cytomegalovirus. A later analysis found that HLA-associated TCR beta chains were more clonally expanded and had lower generation probabilities than equally common non-associated chains. Most TCR sequences were seen in very few donors, while some public TCRs were found in many individuals. In a later analysis, several top co-occurrence clusters were reported to appear linked to parvovirus B19, influenza, CMV and Epstein-Barr virus. Because counts were too low, approximately 18 rarely observed V segments, including chromosome 9 orphons, were excluded from the earlier analysis of several hundred of the donors. The presence/absence analyses assumed that sequencing depth was roughly uniform across donors, and that assumption may not be true. In this cohort, only TCR beta chains were sequenced, and detectable features were limited by the absence of alpha or paired-chain data. For the cohort, immune exposure information was limited to CMV serostatus. Compared with the approximately 710-donor mean, donors in an Asian-associated ancestry cluster had fewer N-insertions in productive TCRs, according to a later genetic analysis. The 87-base-pair reads could not distinguish some IMGT-functional V segments, including TRBV6-2 and TRBV6-3, so those segments were excluded. A group of highly shared sequence variants was considered likely to be a technical artifact of the sequencing pipeline. A further reported finding was that TCR beta sequences accurately predicted the HLA-A and HLA-B alleles for most subjects in the first cohort. Three of the identified cytomegalovirus-associated TCR beta chains were confirmed in vitro to be specific for cytomegalovirus antigens. In a later genetic analysis, a missense DCLRE1C variant was associated with V-gene and J-gene trimming of TCR beta chains, and the association was replicated in an independent cohort.

The method was the immunoSEQ multiplex PCR assay. For the multiplex PCR, a mixture combining 60 forward primers for TCR Vbeta segments and 13 reverse primers for TCR Jbeta segments was used. Amplification of the CDR3 region of rearranged TCR beta genes was performed with a multiplex PCR assay on genomic DNA. The amplified TCR beta libraries were sequenced on the Illumina HiSeq System as 87-base-pair reads. Regarding the original processing steps: Across the 500 to 700 repertoires, a later analysis counted 80 million or so unique TCR beta chains, 9.5 million to 13 million of which were shared by at least two donors. A nearest-neighbor algorithm error-corrected the raw reads and collapsed the reads into unique sequences, merging closely related sequences to remove PCR and sequencing errors. V, D and J gene segments were assigned by aligning CDR3 sequences to IMGT reference sequences. For a sequence to be retained, at least a six-nucleotide match to both a V gene segment and a J gene segment was required. A rearrangement was called productive if the CDR3 had no stop codons and remained in frame with V and J, and every other rearrangement was called non-productive. CDR3 was defined by IMGT convention, running from the second conserved V-encoded cysteine to the conserved J-encoded phenylalanine. The earlier analysis of a few hundred of the donors excluded sequences that lacked an unambiguous match to a single V gene segment. In an earlier analysis of approximately 500 of the donors, a V segment was called functional when productive rearrangements were above 56.7%, and segregating when the standard deviation between donors exceeded 5%. A statistical classification framework was built for diagnosing cytomegalovirus status from the catalog of TCR beta chain sequences. In a later analysis, V and J genes were assigned by comparing TCR nucleotide sequences against IMGT/GENE-DB human TR gene sequences. A later analysis assigned CDR3 sequences and most-parsimonious VDJ recombination scenarios with the TCRdist pipeline. A later analysis defined each TCR beta chain by its CDR3 amino acid sequence plus V-gene family, and excluded reads lacking a unique V-gene family. As a way to deal with suspected cross-contamination and a sequencing artifact, a later analysis dropped roughly 620 nucleotide sequences that were highly shared and had low generation probability. In a later analysis, a clonal expansion index for each public chain was calculated from normalized within-repertoire ranks of inferred template counts. A later analysis computed generation probabilities with a VDJ recombination model fitted to out-of-frame rearrangements, and checked the results against IGoR. In a later analysis, TCR-TCR, TCR-HLA and TCR-CMV co-occurrence was scored with hypergeometric tests, and a repertoire-size bias correction was applied to TCR pairs. A later analysis estimated false discovery rates by permuting HLA or CMV assignments 20 times. In a later analysis, co-occurring TCRs were grouped using DBSCAN, with TCRdist sequence similarity added in when clustering inside HLA-allele-positive subsets. Repertoires with fewer than 30,000 or more than 120,000 public chains were left out of co-occurrence clustering, as were about 5 repertoires with anomalous nucleotide sharing. TCRdb carries this immuneACCESS record with in-frame sequences only. Its versions omit some clonotypes, under half of them owing to an unresolved V gene in the studies checked, with the rest unexplained. The V and J calls and the clone size are those of that table, but D and trimming were determined from the DNA. The sample table holds approximately 150,000 clones. 2.2% of the sample is held by the ten biggest clonotypes.

The sequencing sample was made of PBMCs. The sequence was collected from a young woman in good health and CMV-seronegative. The rearrangement combines TRBV11-2 with TRBJ2-7, with TRBD2 tentatively as D gene (5 bases match). The DNA sequence follows: TGTGCCAGCAGCTTAGAGGTGGCTGGGAGCTCCTACGAGCAGTACTTC. This gives the protein CASSLEVAGSSYEQYF.